The entry below gives a single T cell receptor (beta chain) sequence along with its context. Other DNA sequences within the sample encode an identical CDR3. Sequencing was performed with immunoSEQ multiplex PCR; in TCRdb, only in-frame clones are kept and a portion is missing. The table shows about 480,000 clones, with around 89% occurring only once. This sample is drawn from a study of blood T cell repertoires in COVID-19. The CDR3 extends over 13 amino acids. The germline V gene has CDR1 SGHRS and CDR2 YFSETQ. V lost 0 bases to trimming and J lost 7 bases, with 10 bases between them. The receptor was derived from a woman between 50 and 59 years old with COVID-19, enrolled during active disease. Sequenced sample: peripheral blood. The chain uses TRBV5-1 and TRBJ1-1; no firm D call. The CDR3, as DNA: TGCGCCAGCAGCTTGGTTGCGGGCCTTGAAGCTTTCTTT. It translates to CASSLVAGLEAFF.